This is a list of T cell receptor beta chains from one sample in a study of blood T cell repertoires in COVID-19. Some clones are missing from TCRdb's copy, which holds only in-frame ones; the method was immunoSEQ multiplex PCR. The sample yields 130,000 to 150,000 clones, about 79% seen once. The sequencing input was peripheral blood. The receptors were gathered from a woman in her fifties or sixties in a cohort sampled during active or convalescent COVID-19. Both conserved end residues are part of each CDR3. The D gene is left open where the match is weak.

-,TRBJ1-1,TRBV3-1/TRBV3-2,CASSQDAARTEAFF,TGTGCCAGCAGCCAAGACGCCGCTAGGACTGAAGCTTTCTTT
TRBD1,TRBJ1-2,TRBV6-5,CASRPDRAYGYTF,TGTGCCAGCAGACCAGACAGGGCATATGGCTACACCTTC
TRBD2,TRBJ2-4,TRBV6-6,CASSKSGTSKNIQYF,TGTGCCAGCAGTAAATCCGGGACTAGTAAAAACATTCAGTACTTC
-,TRBJ1-1,TRBV3-1/TRBV3-2,CASSPVGRDTEAFF,TGTGCCAGCAGCCCCGTTGGGAGGGACACTGAAGCTTTCTTT
-,TRBJ1-5,TRBV6-6,CASSTPFAGENQPQHF,TGTGCCAGCAGCACCCCTTTCGCCGGGGAGAATCAGCCCCAGCATTTT
TRBD1,TRBJ1-4,TRBV7-9,CASSPGTVNEKLFF,TGTGCCAGCAGCCCCGGGACAGTAAATGAAAAACTGTTTTTT
TRBD2,TRBJ2-2,TRBV19,CASSMGQGTSGRTGELFF,TGTGCCAGTAGTATGGGACAGGGGACTAGCGGGCGCACCGGGGAGCTGTTTTTT
-,TRBJ1-4,TRBV27,CASSLVFSEKLFF,TGTGCCAGCAGTTTAGTCTTCAGTGAAAAACTGTTTTTT
-,TRBJ1-2,TRBV5-5,CASSAAGHWGIGYTF,TGTGCCAGCAGCGCAGCGGGACATTGGGGGATAGGCTACACCTTC
TRBD1,TRBJ1-6,TRBV3-1/TRBV3-2,CASSQTGGDSPLHF,TGTGCCAGCAGCCAAACAGGGGGGGATTCACCCCTCCACTTT
-,TRBJ2-1,TRBV6-5,CASSQQVYGEQFF,TGTGCCAGCAGTCAACAGGTGTACGGTGAGCAGTTCTTC